Listed here are 30 T cell receptor beta chains from one sample, sequenced in a study of shared T cell receptors in the human thymus. Using immunoSEQ multiplex PCR, the repertoire was profiled, and TCRdb retains in-frame clones only, with some absent. This table holds 640,000 or so clones, more than 75% found once. These data are also associated with another study on human thymus T cells.

The sequenced sample consisted of thymocytes. The receptors were gathered from a boy in the first two years of life with a congenital heart defect.

The chain employs TRBV5-6 and TRBJ2-3; the D is unclear. CDR1 is SGHDT and CDR2 is YYEEEE in the germline V gene. Trimming removed 4 bases at V and 7 bases at J, with 10 bases between. The CDR3 length is 12 residues. The CDR3 nucleotides read TGTGCCAGCAGCCCCCAAAATCATACGCAGTATTTT. It specifies CASSPQNHTQYF.

The rearrangement uses TRBV4-3 and TRBJ2-7, with D possibly matching TRBD1 (6 bases). The CDR3 length is 13 residues. Germline CDR1 is LGHNA and CDR2 is YSLEER. Trimming stripped 3 bases from V and 6 bases from J, with 12 bases between. CDR3 amino acids: CASSQDPGAEQYF. CDR3 in DNA: TGCGCCAGCAGCCAGGACCCAGGGGCCGAGCAGTACTTC.

This clone was detected once. The V and J genes are TRBV5-4 and TRBJ2-5, with 10 bases lining up with TRBD2. Trimming took 4 bases from V and 1 from J; bases not matched to a gene: 4. The CDR3 extends over 15 amino acids. Germline V CDR1 and CDR2: SGHNT, YYREEE (reference sequence). The CDR3 nucleotides read TGTGCCAGCAGCAGTGGACTAGCGGCCCAAGAGACCCAGTACTTC. Protein product: CASSSGLAAQETQYF. The full variable domain, rest sourced from reference TRBV5-4 and TRBJ2-5, is ETGVTQSPTHLIKTRGQQVTLRCSSQSGHNTVSWYQQALGQGPQFIFQYYREEENGRGNFPPRFSGLQFPNYSSELNVNALELDDSALYLCASSSGLAAQETQYFGPGTRLLVL.

This clone was seen only once. This chain links TRBV7-3 with TRBJ2-6; TRBD2 matches at 9 bases. Germline loops: CDR1 SGHTA, CDR2 FQGTGA. The length of the CDR3 is 19 residues. The V and J ends lost 5 bases and 3 bases, in that order; junction bases with no gene match: 14. The CDR3: CASSASGGPLLVGANVLTF. The CDR3 nucleotides are TGTGCCAGCAGCGCGAGCGGGGGGCCTCTCCTGGTTGGGGCCAACGTCCTGACTTTC.

V and J are TRBV19 and TRBJ1-2; no definite D call. This CDR3 comprises 18 residues. The V gene lost 1 base and the J gene lost 5 bases, with 23 bases spanning the gap. The germline gives CDR1 LNHDA, CDR2 SQIVND (reference sequence). CDR3 coding DNA: TGTGCCAGTAGTATAGCGATACCCGCTCTGGGCACGGTATATGGCTACACCTTC. Amino acid sequence: CASSIAIPALGTVYGYTF.

The J gene is TRBJ1-1, the V gene TRBV4-1, with a weak D call TRBD1 (6 bases). The V gene lost 3 bases and the J gene lost 0 bases, with 11 bases spanning the gap. The CDR3 is 15 amino acids. The germline gives CDR1 MGHRA, CDR2 YSYEKL. The CDR3 loop is CASSHRGQMNTEAFF. The CDR3 DNA reads TGCGCCAGCAGCCATCGGGGACAAATGAACACTGAAGCTTTCTTT.

The J gene is TRBJ2-7, the V gene TRBV19; weak D call: TRBD1 (5 bases). Germline V lookup: CDR1 LNHDA, CDR2 SQIVND (reference sequence). Trimming left V 2 bases short and J 3 bases short, with 11 bases between. The CDR3 covers 14 residues. This chain's CDR3 is CASSIWFRDYEQYF. The CDR3 nucleotides are TGTGCCAGTAGTATATGGTTCAGGGACTACGAGCAGTACTTC.

The rearrangement joins TRBV6-4 to TRBJ2-1; 9 bases fit TRBD2. Germline trimming cut 2 bases from V and 1 base from J; bases unmatched to any gene: 6. CDR3 length: 17 residues. Germline CDR1 MRHNA, CDR2 SNTAGT. The CDR3, as DNA: TGTGCCAGCAGTGACGGGGCTAGCGGGAAGTCCTACAATGAGCAGTTCTTC. It specifies CASSDGASGKSYNEQFF.

V and J are TRBV4-3 and TRBJ1-1; TRBD1 matches at 8 bases. Germline CDR1 and CDR2: LGHNA and YSLEER. J lost 1 base, V lost 3 bases, and 1 base had no gene match. CDR3 length: 14 residues. The chain's CDR3 is CASSQDRENTEAFF. CDR3 DNA: TGCGCCAGCAGCCAGGACAGGGAGAACACTGAAGCTTTCTTT.

V usage is TRBV6-5 and J usage is TRBJ1-2, with TRBD1 matching 9 bases. The V gene end was trimmed by 8 bases and the J gene end by 3 bases; junction bases not matched to a gene: 1. Germline V gene data show CDR1 as MNHEY and CDR2 as SVGAGI. The CDR3 runs to 12 residues. The CDR3 sequence: CASGTGYYGYTF. In DNA form, the CDR3 reads TGTGCCAGCGGGACAGGGTACTATGGCTACACCTTC.

The chain couples TRBV28 to TRBJ2-5; TRBD2 matches at 12 bases. V gave up 6 bases and J gave up 0 bases; unmatched junction bases: 5. The CDR3 length is 16 residues. Germline V gene sequence: CDR1 MDHEN, CDR2 SYDVKM. CDR3 sequence reads: CASSLTSGSYQETQYF. CDR3 DNA sequence: TGTGCCAGCAGCTTGACTAGCGGGAGTTACCAAGAGACCCAGTACTTC.

This chain uses TRBV28 with TRBJ2-3; 8 bases line up with TRBD2. After removal of 3 bases from V and 7 bases from J, the junction contained 9 bases not matched to a gene. The CDR3 spans 15 residues. The germline V gene encodes CDR1 MDHEN and CDR2 SYDVKM. The CDR3 DNA follows: TGTGCCAGCAGTTTCGGGGGGGCCGGGAGGAATACGCAGTATTTT. Translating it yields CASSFGGAGRNTQYF. Combining the CDR3 with reference TRBV28 and TRBJ2-3 gives the whole variable domain DVKVTQSSRYLVKRTGEKVFLECVQDMDHENMFWYRQDPGLGLRLIYFSYDVKMKEKGDIPEGYSVSREKKERFSLILESASTNQTSMYLCASSFGGAGRNTQYFGPGTRLTVL.

The V call is TRBV11-3, the J call TRBJ2-1; weak D call: TRBD2 (7 bases). The CDR3 is made up of 14 amino acids. With 2 bases removed from V and 9 bases from J, the gap between germline ends came to 14 bases. The V gene's germline CDR1 is SGHNT and CDR2 YENEEA. CDR3 nucleotides: TGTGCCAGCAGCTTACAAGGGAGGGGGAGTGAGCAGTTCTTC. As protein: CASSLQGRGSEQFF.

The chain has TRBV4-3 and TRBJ2-2; 10 bases align to TRBD2. The germline gives CDR1 LGHNA, CDR2 YSLEER. The CDR3 covers 20 residues. With 2 bases clipped from V and 7 bases from J, the junction kept 19 bases outside the gene matches. This CDR3 is CASSQKTWSGGATNRGELFF. As DNA, the CDR3 is TGCGCCAGCAGCCAAAAGACTTGGAGCGGGGGGGCTACCAACCGCGGGGAGCTGTTTTTT.

The chain joins TRBV19 to TRBJ2-1; D possibly corresponds to TRBD2 (5 bases). The CDR3 length is 17 residues. Germline CDR1 reads LNHDA; CDR2 reads SQIVND (reference sequence). V lost 3 bases, J lost 3 bases, and 18 bases lay in between. This CDR3 reads CASSILDSIQNYNEQFF. CDR3 DNA: TGTGCCAGTAGTATCTTGGACTCGATCCAAAACTACAATGAGCAGTTCTTC. The variable domain in full, completed from reference TRBV19 and TRBJ2-1, reads DGGITQSPKYLFRKEGQNVTLSCEQNLNHDAMYWYRQDPGQGLRLIYYSQIVNDFQKGDIAEGYSVSREKKESFPLTVTSAQKNPTAFYLCASSILDSIQNYNEQFFGPGTRLTVL.

The chain links TRBV27 to TRBJ2-1, with D hard to call. Trimming removed 5 bases from V and 2 bases from J, with 10 bases in between. From germline, CDR1 is MNHEY and CDR2 SMNVEV (reference sequence). The CDR3 runs 14 residues. In nucleotides, the CDR3 is TGTGCCAGCAGTAAAGCGCTCACCTACAATGAGCAGTTCTTC. This codes for CASSKALTYNEQFF.

The chain combines TRBV6-1 with TRBJ1-5; D call uncertain. The CDR3 totals 17 residues. V shed 1 base and J shed 1 base, with 14 bases lying between them. Germline assignment: CDR1 MNHNS and CDR2 SASEGT. The DNA of the CDR3 is TGTGCCAGCAGTGAAGGTATCGGGGAGTGGAGCAATCAGCCCCAGCATTTT. This codes for CASSEGIGEWSNQPQHF.

CDR3 bases: TGTGCCAGCAGCTTAATTCGCACACGTGGGGACTATAGGAATTCACCCCTCCACTTT. Amino acids: CASSLIRTRGDYRNSPLHF. The chain joins TRBV11-2 to TRBJ1-6; possible D gene TRBD1, 5 bases. Germline assignment: CDR1 SGHAT and CDR2 FQNNGV. Trimming cost V 2 bases and J 7 bases, with 24 bases left between them. The CDR3 loop spans 19 amino acids.

This chain joins TRBV10-3 and TRBJ1-2; a weak D match, TRBD1 (5 bases). This CDR3 has 17 residues. Germline values: CDR1 ENHRY, CDR2 SYGVKD. The V end was cut by 3 bases, the J end by 4 bases, with 21 bases between. This chain's CDR3 is CAISDWQGHRPLYGYTF. Here the CDR3 DNA reads TGTGCCATCAGTGACTGGCAGGGTCACCGGCCCCTCTATGGCTACACCTTC.

The gene calls are TRBV15 and TRBJ2-7; 7 positions agree with TRBD1. The CDR3 extends over 15 amino acids. Germline lookup yields CDR1 LNHNV and CDR2 YYDKDF (reference sequence). The ends lost 1 base at V and 3 bases at J; junction bases unmatched: 6. The CDR3 spells CATSRGGQDSYEQYF. The CDR3 coding sequence is TGTGCCACCAGCAGAGGAGGACAGGACAGCTACGAGCAGTACTTC.

There are a few counts of this clone. This chain joins TRBV4-1 and TRBJ1-6, with D unresolved. Per germline, CDR1 MGHRA and CDR2 YSYEKL. V gave up 0 bases and J gave up 13 bases, with 10 bases separating them. This CDR3 has 13 amino acids. The CDR3 region has the DNA TGCGCCAGCAGCCAAGATGGAGGAACCCCCCTCCACTTT. Its protein product is CASSQDGGTPLHF.

The gene calls are TRBV5-1 and TRBJ2-7; D possibly corresponds to TRBD1 (6 bases). From germline, CDR1 is SGHRS and CDR2 YFSETQ. This CDR3 comprises 14 residues. V was trimmed by 1 base and J by 0 bases, leaving 8 bases between them. The CDR3 DNA is TGCGCCAGCAGCTTGATGGACAGCTCCTACGAGCAGTACTTC. It translates to CASSLMDSSYEQYF.

The rearrangement uses TRBV10-1 and TRBJ2-4; D not resolved. Trimming took off 6 bases at V and 4 bases at J, with 4 bases between the two ends. The CDR3 runs 11 residues. The germline CDR1 and CDR2 sequences are WNHNN and SYGVQD (reference sequence). DNA of the CDR3: TGCGCCAGCAGGGCTAAAAACATTCAGTACTTC. Protein product: CASRAKNIQYF.

CDR3 protein: CASSPRQPGTELSYEQYF. The CDR3 DNA sequence: TGTGCCAGCTCACCTCGCCAACCTGGGACAGAGCTTTCCTACGAGCAGTACTTC. The chain links TRBV18 to TRBJ2-7, with 7 positions matching TRBD1. Germline trimming cut 3 bases from V and 1 base from J; bases unmatched to any gene: 15. The germline V gene encodes CDR1 KGHSH and CDR2 LQKENI. The length of the CDR3 is 18 residues.

The genes are TRBV11-2 and TRBJ1-2; no reliable D call. The CDR3 contains 12 residues. V lost 7 bases and J 6 bases, leaving 12 bases between the germline ends. Germline CDR1 reads SGHAT; CDR2 reads FQNNGV. For the CDR3, the DNA is TGTGCCAGCACCTCCAGTGGGCATGGCTACACCTTC. Translation gives CASTSSGHGYTF.

V usage is TRBV9 and J usage is TRBJ1-1; D may be TRBD1 (6 bases). The V gene's germline CDR1 is SGDLS and CDR2 YYNGEE. This CDR3 contains 15 residues. V was shortened by 4 bases and J by 1 base, with 14 bases between the two germline ends. CDR3 protein: CASSSNRDANTEAFF. CDR3 bases: TGTGCCAGCAGCTCAAACAGGGATGCGAACACTGAAGCTTTCTTT.

The chain uses TRBV10-3 and TRBJ2-5; possible D gene TRBD2, 6 bases. The V gene's germline CDR1 is ENHRY and CDR2 SYGVKD. The CDR3 is 13 residues long. V was trimmed by 6 bases and J by 0 bases, leaving 8 bases between them. CDR3 region: CAIRSGYQETQYF. The CDR3 bases are TGTGCCATCAGGAGCGGGTACCAAGAGACCCAGTACTTC.

The chain links TRBV14 to TRBJ2-7, with a tentative D call TRBD2 (5 bases). This CDR3 is built from 15 residues. CDR1 SGHDN and CDR2 FVKESK come from the germline V gene. The V gene lost 2 bases and the J gene lost 1 base, with 12 bases spanning the gap. CDR3 bases: TGTGCCAGCAGCCAAATAGCGTATGATTCCTACGAGCAGTACTTC. Translating gives CASSQIAYDSYEQYF.

This clone was seen a single time. The genes are TRBV7-2 and TRBJ1-5; maybe TRBD1 (6 bases). The CDR3 sequence is 14 residues long. V was trimmed by 5 bases and J by 6 bases, leaving 14 bases between them. Germline V CDR1 and CDR2: SGHTA, FQGNSA. The CDR3 spells CASSPTGSGQPQHF. The CDR3 DNA reads TGTGCCAGCAGCCCTACAGGGTCGGGTCAGCCCCAGCATTTT.

This chain uses TRBV2 with TRBJ2-7, with 8 bases identical to TRBD1. The CDR3 extends over 15 amino acids. Germline V gives CDR1 SNHLY, CDR2 FYNNEI. V lost 6 bases and J lost 5; bases outside the gene matches: 12. The CDR3 loop reads CASSADRDRIHEQYF. CDR3 coding DNA: TGTGCCAGCAGCGCCGACCGGGACAGGATCCACGAGCAGTACTTC.